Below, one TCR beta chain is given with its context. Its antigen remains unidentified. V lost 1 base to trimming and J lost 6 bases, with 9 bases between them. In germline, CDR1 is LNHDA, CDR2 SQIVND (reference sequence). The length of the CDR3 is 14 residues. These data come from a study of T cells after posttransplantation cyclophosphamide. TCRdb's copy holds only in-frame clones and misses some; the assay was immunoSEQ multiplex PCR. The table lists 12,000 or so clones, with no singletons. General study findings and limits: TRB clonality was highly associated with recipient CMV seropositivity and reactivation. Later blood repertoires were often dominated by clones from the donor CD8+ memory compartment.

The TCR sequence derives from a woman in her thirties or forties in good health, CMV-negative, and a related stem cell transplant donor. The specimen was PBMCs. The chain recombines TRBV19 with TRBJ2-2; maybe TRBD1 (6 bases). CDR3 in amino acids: CASSIVTGSGELFF. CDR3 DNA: TGTGCCAGTAGTATAGTAACAGGGTCCGGGGAGCTGTTTTTT.